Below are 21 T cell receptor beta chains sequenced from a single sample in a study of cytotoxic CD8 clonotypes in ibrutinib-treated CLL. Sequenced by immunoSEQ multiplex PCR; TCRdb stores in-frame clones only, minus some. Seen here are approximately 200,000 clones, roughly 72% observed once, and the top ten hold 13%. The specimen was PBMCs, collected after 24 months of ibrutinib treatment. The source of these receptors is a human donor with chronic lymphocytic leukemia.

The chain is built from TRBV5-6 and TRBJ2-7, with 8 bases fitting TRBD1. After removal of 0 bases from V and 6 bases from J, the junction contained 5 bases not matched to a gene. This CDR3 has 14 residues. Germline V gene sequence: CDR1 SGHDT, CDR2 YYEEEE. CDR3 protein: CASSLVGQGAEQYF. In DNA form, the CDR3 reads TGTGCCAGCAGCTTGGTTGGGCAGGGGGCCGAGCAGTACTTC.

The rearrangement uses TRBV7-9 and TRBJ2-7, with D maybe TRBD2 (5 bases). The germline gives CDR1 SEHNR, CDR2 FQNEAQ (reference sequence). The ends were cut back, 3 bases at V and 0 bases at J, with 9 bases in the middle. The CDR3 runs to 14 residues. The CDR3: CASSFGVLSYEQYF. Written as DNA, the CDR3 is TGTGCCAGCAGCTTCGGGGTCCTCTCCTACGAGCAGTACTTC.

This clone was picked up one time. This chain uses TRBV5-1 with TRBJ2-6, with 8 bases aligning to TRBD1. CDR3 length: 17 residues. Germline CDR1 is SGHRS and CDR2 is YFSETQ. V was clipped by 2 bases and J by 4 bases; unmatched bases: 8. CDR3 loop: CASSLATGVAGANVLTF. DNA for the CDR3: TGCGCCAGCAGCTTAGCGACAGGGGTTGCGGGGGCCAACGTCCTGACTTTC.

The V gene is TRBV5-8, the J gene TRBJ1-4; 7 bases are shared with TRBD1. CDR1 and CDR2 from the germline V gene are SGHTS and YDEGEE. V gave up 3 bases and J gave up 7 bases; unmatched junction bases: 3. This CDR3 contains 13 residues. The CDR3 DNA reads TGTGCCAGCAGCTACGACAGGGCTGAAAAACTGTTTTTT. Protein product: CASSYDRAEKLFF.

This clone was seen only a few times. The CDR3 DNA sequence: TGTGCCAGCAGCTTGGCCGGGGGTCACGGCCGGGGCTACACCTTC. This translates into CASSLAGGHGRGYTF. The chain combines TRBV7-9 with TRBJ1-2, with TRBD1 as a possible D gene (5 bases). Trimming pared 3 bases from V and 8 bases from J, leaving 19 bases between. Per the germline V gene, CDR1 is SEHNR and CDR2 is FQNEAQ (reference sequence). There are 15 residues in the CDR3.

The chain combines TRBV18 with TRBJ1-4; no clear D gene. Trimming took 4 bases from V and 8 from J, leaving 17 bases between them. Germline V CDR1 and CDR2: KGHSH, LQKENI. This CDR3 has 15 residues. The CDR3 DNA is TGTGCCAGCTCACAAAGAGTCGGGGAAGGAGAAAAACTGTTTTTT. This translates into CASSQRVGEGEKLFF.

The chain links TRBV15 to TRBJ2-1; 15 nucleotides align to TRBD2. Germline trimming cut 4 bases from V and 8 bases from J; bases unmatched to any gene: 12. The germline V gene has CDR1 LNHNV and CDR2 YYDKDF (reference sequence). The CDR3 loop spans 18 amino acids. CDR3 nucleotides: TGTGCCACCAGCACCAGGACTAGCGGGAGGGCCGGGGTCGATGAGCAGTTCTTC. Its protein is CATSTRTSGRAGVDEQFF.

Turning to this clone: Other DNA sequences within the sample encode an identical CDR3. Written as DNA, the CDR3 is TGCGCCAGCAGCCAAGATCTGGCGGGGGGCTACGAGCAGTACTTC. Translating gives CASSQDLAGGYEQYF. The chain uses TRBV4-3 and TRBJ2-7, with 8 bases that match TRBD2. The V and J ends lost 0 bases and 3 bases, in that order; junction bases with no gene match: 4. This CDR3 comprises 15 residues. Germline V gene lookup returns CDR1 LGHNA and CDR2 YSLEER.

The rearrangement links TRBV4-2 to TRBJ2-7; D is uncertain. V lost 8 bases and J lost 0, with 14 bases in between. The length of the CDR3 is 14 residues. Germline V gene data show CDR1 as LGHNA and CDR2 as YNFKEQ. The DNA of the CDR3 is TGTGCCAGCCCCCTGAGCGCCTCCTCCTACGAGCAGTACTTC. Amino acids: CASPLSASSYEQYF.

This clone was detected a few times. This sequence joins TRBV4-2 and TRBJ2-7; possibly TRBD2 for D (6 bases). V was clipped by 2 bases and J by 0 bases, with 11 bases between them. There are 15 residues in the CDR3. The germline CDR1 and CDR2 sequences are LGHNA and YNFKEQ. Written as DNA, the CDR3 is TGTGCCAGCAGCCAATTCGGGAGTGTCTCCTACGAGCAGTACTTC. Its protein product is CASSQFGSVSYEQYF.

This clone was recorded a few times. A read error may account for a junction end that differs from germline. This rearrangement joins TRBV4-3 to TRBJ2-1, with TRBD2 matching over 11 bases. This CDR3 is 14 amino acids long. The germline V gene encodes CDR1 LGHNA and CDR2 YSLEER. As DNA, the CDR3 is TGCGCCAGCAGCCAAACCCCGGGACTAGCGGCAGTTATCTTC. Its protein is CASSQTPGLAAVIF.

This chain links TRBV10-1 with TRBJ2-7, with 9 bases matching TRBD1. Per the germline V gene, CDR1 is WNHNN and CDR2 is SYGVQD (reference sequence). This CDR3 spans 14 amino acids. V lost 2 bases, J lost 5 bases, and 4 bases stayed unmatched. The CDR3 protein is CASSENRGRDEQYF. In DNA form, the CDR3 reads TGCGCCAGCAGTGAGAACAGGGGGCGGGACGAGCAGTACTTC.

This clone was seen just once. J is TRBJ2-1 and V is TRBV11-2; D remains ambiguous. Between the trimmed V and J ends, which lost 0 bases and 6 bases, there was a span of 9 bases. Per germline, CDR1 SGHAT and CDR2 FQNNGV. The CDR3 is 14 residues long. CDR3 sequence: CASSLDATVNEQFF. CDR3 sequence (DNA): TGTGCCAGCAGCTTAGACGCTACAGTCAATGAGCAGTTCTTC.

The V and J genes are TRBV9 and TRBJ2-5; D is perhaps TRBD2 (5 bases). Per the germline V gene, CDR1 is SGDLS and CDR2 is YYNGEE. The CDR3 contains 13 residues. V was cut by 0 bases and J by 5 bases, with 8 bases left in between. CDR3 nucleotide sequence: TGTGCCAGCAGCGTAGATCCGGGGGAGACCCAGTACTTC. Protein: CASSVDPGETQYF.

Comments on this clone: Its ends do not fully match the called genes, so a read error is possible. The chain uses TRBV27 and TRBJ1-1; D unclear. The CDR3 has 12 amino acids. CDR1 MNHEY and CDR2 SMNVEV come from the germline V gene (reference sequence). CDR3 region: CASSLSSGTAFF. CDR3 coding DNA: TGTGCCAGCAGTCTATCCTCGGGCACGGCTTTCTTT.

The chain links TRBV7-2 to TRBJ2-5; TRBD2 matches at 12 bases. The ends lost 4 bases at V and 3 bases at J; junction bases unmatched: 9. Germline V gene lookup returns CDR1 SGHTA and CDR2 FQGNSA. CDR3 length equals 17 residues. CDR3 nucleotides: TGTGCCAGCAGCTCCCTTACTAGCGGGAGGAGGGAAGAGACCCAGTACTTC. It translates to CASSSLTSGRREETQYF.

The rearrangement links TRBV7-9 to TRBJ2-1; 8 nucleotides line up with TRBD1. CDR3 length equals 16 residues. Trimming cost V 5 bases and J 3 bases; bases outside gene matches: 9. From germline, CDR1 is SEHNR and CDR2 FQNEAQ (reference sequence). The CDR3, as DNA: TGTGCCAGCAGCCTCCCGGACAGGGAAATCTACAATGAGCAGTTCTTC. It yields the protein CASSLPDREIYNEQFF. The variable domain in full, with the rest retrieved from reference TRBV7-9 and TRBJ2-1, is DTGVSQNPRHKITKRGQNVTFRCDPISEHNRLYWYRQTLGQGPEFLTYFQNEAQLEKSRLLSDRFSAERPKGSFSTLEIQRTEQGDSAMYLCASSLPDREIYNEQFFGPGTRLTVL.

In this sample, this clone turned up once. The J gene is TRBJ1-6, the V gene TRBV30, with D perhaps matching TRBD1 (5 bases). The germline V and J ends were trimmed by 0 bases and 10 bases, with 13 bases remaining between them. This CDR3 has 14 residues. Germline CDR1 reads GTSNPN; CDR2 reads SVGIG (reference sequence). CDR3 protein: CAWSVWQGGSPLHF. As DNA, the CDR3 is TGTGCCTGGAGTGTATGGCAGGGTGGATCACCCCTCCACTTT.

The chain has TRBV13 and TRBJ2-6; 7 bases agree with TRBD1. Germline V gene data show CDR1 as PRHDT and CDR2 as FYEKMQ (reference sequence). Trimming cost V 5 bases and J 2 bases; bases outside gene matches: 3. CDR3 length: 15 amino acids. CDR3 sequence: CASSTQGAGANVLTF. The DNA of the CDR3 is TGTGCCAGCAGCACCCAGGGGGCTGGGGCCAACGTCCTGACTTTC.

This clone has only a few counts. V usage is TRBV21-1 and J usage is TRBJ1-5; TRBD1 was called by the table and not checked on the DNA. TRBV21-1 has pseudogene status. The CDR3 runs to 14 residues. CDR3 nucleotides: TGTGCCAGCAGCAAGGCAGGGGTCAATCAGCCCCAGCATTTT. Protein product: CASSKAGVNQPQHF.

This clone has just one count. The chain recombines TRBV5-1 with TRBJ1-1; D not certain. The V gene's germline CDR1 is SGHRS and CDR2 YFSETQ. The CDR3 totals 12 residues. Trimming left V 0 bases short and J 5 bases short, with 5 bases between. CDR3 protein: CASSLVETEAFF. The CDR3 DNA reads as TGCGCCAGCAGCTTGGTCGAGACTGAAGCTTTCTTT.